This T cell receptor beta chain was sequenced in a study of cytomegalovirus exposure and HLA in healthy donors. Findings and limits, study-wide: In an earlier analysis, most TCR beta V segments were productive about 87% or about 30% of the time. High sensitivity and specificity were reportedly achieved when the classifier diagnosed cytomegalovirus status.

As to this clone: Antigen unknown.

Primers included in the PCR were 60 Vbeta and 13 Jbeta primers. TCRdb keeps only in-frame clones here, not all; method: immunoSEQ multiplex PCR. The data show tens of thousands of clones, with about 53% seen just once and 6.2% held by the top ten. The CDR3 covers 16 residues. Trimming pared 0 bases from V and 0 bases from J, leaving 11 bases between. Germline CDR1 SGHVS, CDR2 FQNEAQ. This TCR derives from a woman aged 35 to 49 in good health and CMV-seropositive. J is TRBJ1-1 and V is TRBV7-8; TRBD1 is a possible D gene (5 bases). Sequencing was done on a sample of PBMCs. The CDR3 reads CASSLAWGLMNTEAFF. DNA of the CDR3: TGTGCCAGCAGCTTAGCGTGGGGCCTCATGAACACTGAAGCTTTCTTT.